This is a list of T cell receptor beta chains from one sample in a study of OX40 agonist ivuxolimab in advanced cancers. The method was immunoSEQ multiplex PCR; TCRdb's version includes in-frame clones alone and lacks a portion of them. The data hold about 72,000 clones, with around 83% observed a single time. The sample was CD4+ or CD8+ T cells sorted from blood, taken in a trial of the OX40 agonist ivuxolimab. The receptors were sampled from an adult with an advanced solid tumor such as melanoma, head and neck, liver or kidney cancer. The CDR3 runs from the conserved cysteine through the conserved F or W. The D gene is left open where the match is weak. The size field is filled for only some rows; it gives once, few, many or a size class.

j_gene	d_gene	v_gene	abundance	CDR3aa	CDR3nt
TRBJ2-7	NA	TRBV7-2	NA	CASSLASWYSKGGEQYF	TGTGCCAGCAGCTTAGCAAGTTGGTACAGTAAGGGCGGCGAGCAGTACTTC
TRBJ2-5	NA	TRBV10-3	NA	CAISESKQGNQETQYF	TGTGCCATCAGTGAGTCGAAGCAGGGGAACCAAGAGACCCAGTACTTC
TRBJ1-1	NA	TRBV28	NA	CASTLLQDSWPLEAFF	TGTGCCAGCACCCTCCTCCAGGACAGTTGGCCCCTTGAAGCTTTCTTT
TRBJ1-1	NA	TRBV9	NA	CASSARDAGEAFF	TGTGCCAGCAGCGCGAGGGACGCAGGAGAAGCTTTCTTT
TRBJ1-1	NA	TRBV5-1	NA	CASSSAGADTEAFF	TGCGCCAGCAGTTCAGCAGGGGCAGACACTGAAGCTTTCTTT
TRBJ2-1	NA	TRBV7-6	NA	CASSPSDRSLSYNEQFF	TGTGCCAGCAGCCCATCAGACAGGTCCCTTTCCTACAATGAGCAGTTCTTC
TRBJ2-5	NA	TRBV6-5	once	CAVRGETQYF	TGTGCCGTCAGGGGAGAGACCCAGTACTTC
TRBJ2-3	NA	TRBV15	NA	CATSKRSAPSTDTQYF	TGTGCCACCAGCAAACGTTCCGCCCCTAGCACAGATACGCAGTATTTT
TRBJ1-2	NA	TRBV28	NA	CASSLTDSNYGYTF	TGTGCCAGCAGTTTAACGGACAGTAACTATGGCTACACCTTC
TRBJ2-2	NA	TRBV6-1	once	CASSEVRGRGTGELFF	TGTGCCAGCAGTGAAGTCCGAGGCAGGGGCACCGGGGAGCTGTTTTTT
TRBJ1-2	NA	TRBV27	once	CASSFNGVRPENSYTF	TGTGCCAGCAGTTTTAATGGGGTGCGGCCTGAAAATAGCTACACCTTC
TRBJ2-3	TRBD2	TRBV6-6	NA	CASSYGGAGYTDTQYF	TGTGCCAGCAGTTACGGGGGAGCGGGATACACAGATACGCAGTATTTT
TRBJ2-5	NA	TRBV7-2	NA	CAAEQFQETQYF	TGTGCCGCTGAACAGTTCCAAGAGACCCAGTACTTC
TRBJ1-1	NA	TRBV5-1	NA	CASSSKRNTEAFF	TGCGCCAGCAGCTCGAAAAGGAACACTGAAGCTTTCTTT
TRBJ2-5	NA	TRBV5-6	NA	CASSDEDLETQYF	TGTGCCAGCAGCGACGAGGATTTAGAGACCCAGTACTTC
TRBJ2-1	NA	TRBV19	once	CASSPSGAGYNEQFF	TGTGCCAGTAGCCCTAGTGGGGCGGGGTACAATGAGCAGTTCTTC
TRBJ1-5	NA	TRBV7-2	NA	CASSPGTADQPQHF	TGTGCCAGCAGCCCCGGGACGGCAGATCAGCCCCAGCATTTT
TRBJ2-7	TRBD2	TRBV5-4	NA	CASSLASGAFSYEQYF	TGTGCCAGCAGCTTGGCTAGCGGGGCCTTCTCCTACGAGCAGTACTTC
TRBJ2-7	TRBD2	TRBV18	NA	CASSPWLAGTTYEQYF	TGTGCCAGCTCACCCTGGCTAGCGGGGACTACCTACGAGCAGTACTTC
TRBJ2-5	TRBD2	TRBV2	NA	CATTGLAGVSETQYF	TGTGCCACCACCGGACTAGCGGGGGTTTCGGAGACCCAGTACTTC
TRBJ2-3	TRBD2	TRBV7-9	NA	CASSRTSSDTQYF	TGTGCCAGCAGCCGGACTAGTTCTGATACGCAGTATTTT
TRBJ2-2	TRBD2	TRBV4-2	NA	CASSRTSGTGELFF	TGTGCCAGCAGCCGGACTAGCGGGACCGGGGAGCTGTTTTTT
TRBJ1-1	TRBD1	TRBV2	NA	CASRPTIDRVLGAFF	TGTGCCAGCCGACCGACAATCGACAGGGTCCTTGGAGCTTTCTTT
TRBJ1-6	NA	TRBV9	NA	CASSVAGIGLASPLHF	TGTGCCAGCAGCGTAGCCGGAATAGGTTTAGCGTCACCCCTCCACTTT
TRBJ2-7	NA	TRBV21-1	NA	CASSKESGPAYEQYF	TGTGCCAGCAGCAAAGAGTCAGGGCCAGCCTACGAGCAGTACTTC
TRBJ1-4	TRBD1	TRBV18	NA	CASSPGNRGPTNEKLFF	TGTGCCAGCTCACCGGGGAACAGGGGGCCAACTAATGAAAAACTGTTTTTT
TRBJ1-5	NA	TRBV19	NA	CASTPDRFAQPQHF	TGTGCCAGTACCCCCGACCGCTTTGCGCAGCCCCAGCATTTT
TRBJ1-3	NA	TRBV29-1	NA	CSVGGALSGNTIYF	TGCAGCGTTGGGGGGGCCCTCTCTGGAAACACCATATATTTT
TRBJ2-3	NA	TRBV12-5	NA	CASGLVLSGADTQYF	TGTGCTAGTGGTTTGGTACTCTCCGGAGCAGATACGCAGTATTTT
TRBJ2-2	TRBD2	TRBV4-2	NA	CASSQPGTSANTGELFF	TGTGCCAGCAGCCAACCCGGGACTAGCGCGAACACCGGGGAGCTGTTTTTT
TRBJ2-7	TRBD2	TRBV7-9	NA	CASSSRLARLYF	TGTGCCAGCAGCTCCCGACTAGCAAGGCTGTACTTC
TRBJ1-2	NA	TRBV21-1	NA	CASSNAGIHRNYGYTF	TGTGCCAGCAGCAACGCTGGGATCCACCGGAACTATGGCTACACCTTC
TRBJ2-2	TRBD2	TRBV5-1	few	CASSLPLAGGTGELFF	TGCGCCAGCAGCTTGCCCCTAGCGGGAGGGACCGGGGAGCTGTTTTTT
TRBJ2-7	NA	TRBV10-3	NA	CAISESGAGGSYEQYF	TGTGCCATCAGTGAGTCGGGGGCAGGGGGGTCCTACGAGCAGTACTTC
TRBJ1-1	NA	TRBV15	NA	CATSRDGLNTEAFF	TGTGCCACCAGCAGAGACGGCTTGAACACTGAAGCTTTCTTT
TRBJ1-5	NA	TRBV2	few	CASRQGNQPQHF	TGTGCCAGCAGACAGGGCAATCAGCCCCAGCATTTT
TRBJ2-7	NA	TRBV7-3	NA	CASHSLQTDSYEQYF	TGTGCCAGCCATTCATTACAGACCGATTCCTACGAGCAGTACTTC
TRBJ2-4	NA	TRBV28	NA	CASSSRGVGIQYF	TGTGCCAGCAGTTCGCGGGGCGTCGGCATTCAGTACTTC
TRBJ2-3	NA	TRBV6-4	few	CASSPSARFGADTQYF	TGTGCCAGCAGCCCCTCCGCTAGATTCGGTGCCGATACGCAGTATTTT
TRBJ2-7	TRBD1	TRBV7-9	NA	CASSPNFGQGSGYEQYF	TGTGCCAGCAGCCCTAACTTCGGACAGGGCAGCGGGTACGAGCAGTACTTC
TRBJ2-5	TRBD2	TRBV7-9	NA	CASSSIGREETQYF	TGTGCCAGCAGCTCAATCGGGAGGGAAGAGACCCAGTACTTC
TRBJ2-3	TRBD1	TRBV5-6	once	CASIGDRGTDTQYF	TGTGCCAGCATCGGGGACAGGGGAACAGATACGCAGTATTTT
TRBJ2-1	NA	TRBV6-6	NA	CASSPPTRPNEQFF	TGTGCCAGCAGTCCCCCGACTAGACCCAATGAGCAGTTCTTC
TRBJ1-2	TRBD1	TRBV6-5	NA	CASSYRGGGPVYGYTF	TGTGCCAGCAGTTATAGAGGGGGCGGTCCAGTGTATGGCTACACCTTC
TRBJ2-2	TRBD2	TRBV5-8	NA	CASSFFGLAGQNTGELFF	TGTGCCAGCAGCTTCTTCGGGTTAGCGGGTCAGAACACCGGGGAGCTGTTTTTT